The table lists the clone carrying this T cell receptor beta chain with a few counts. This sample is part of a study of T cell responses to AZD1222 COVID-19 vaccine. The table came from immunoSEQ multiplex PCR; TCRdb's copy has only in-frame clones and leaves some out. Among around 200,000 clones listed, around nine tenths were seen once. This CDR3 comprises 16 residues. The V gene is TRBV21-1, the J gene TRBJ1-5; TRBD1 was called by the table and not checked on the DNA. TRBV21-1 is a documented pseudogene. The TCR sequence derives from an adult who received the AZD1222 COVID-19 vaccine. Sequencing used peripheral blood, obtained 28 days after the second AZD1222 dose. In DNA, the CDR3 is TGTGCCAGCAACAACGACAGATTATATAGCAATCAGCCCCAGCATTTT. Its translation: CASNNDRLYSNQPQHF.